The clone carrying this T cell receptor (beta chain) was recorded many times. Its antigen is currently unknown. Indicated time point: sample taken at primary tumor resection. Whole RNA obtained from tumor, nontumor lung or frozen PBMC underwent sequencing without sorting. The data were taken from a study of spatial heterogeneity in lung cancer. On the study more broadly: TCR transcript counts in tumor regions correlated strongly with a T cell module score from matched bulk RNA-seq. There were, on average, more than 8.5 raw-read appearances for each unique TCR and UMI combination. Study-wide results and caveats: Intratumoral expanded alpha and beta TCR counts were found to track tumor mutation counts.

Individually, TCR cDNA molecules were each labelled with a unique molecular identifier. One entry per CDR3 protein results from TCRdb running MiXCR on the 5' RACE reads. The sample contains around 15,000 distinct CDR3 sequences, 6.8% of which appear only once. Between the trimmed V and J ends, which lost 4 bases and 3 bases, there was a span of 1 base. Germline V gene sequence: CDR1 LGHDT, CDR2 YNNKEL (reference sequence). The CDR3 consists of 11 residues. V and J are TRBV3-1 and TRBJ1-3; D is unclear. This receptor was identified in a female donor with early-stage non-small cell lung cancer. The starting material was lung tumor tissue, obtained at surgery. The CDR3 coding sequence is TGTGCCAGCAGCCGTGGAAACACCATATATTTT. This translates into CASSRGNTIYF.